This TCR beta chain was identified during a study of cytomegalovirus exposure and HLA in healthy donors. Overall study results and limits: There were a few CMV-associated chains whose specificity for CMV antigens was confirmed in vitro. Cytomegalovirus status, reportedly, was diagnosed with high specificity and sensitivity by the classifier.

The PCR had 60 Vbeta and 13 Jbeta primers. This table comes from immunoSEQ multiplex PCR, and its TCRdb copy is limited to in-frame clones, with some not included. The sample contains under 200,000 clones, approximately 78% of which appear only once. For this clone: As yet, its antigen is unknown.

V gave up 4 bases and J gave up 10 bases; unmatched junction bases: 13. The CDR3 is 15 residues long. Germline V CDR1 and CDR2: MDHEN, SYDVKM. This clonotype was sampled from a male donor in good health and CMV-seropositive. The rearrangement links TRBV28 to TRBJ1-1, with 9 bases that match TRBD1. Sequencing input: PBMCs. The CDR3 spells CASSSNFGDRERAFF. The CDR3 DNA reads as TGTGCCAGCAGTTCAAACTTTGGGGACAGGGAGCGAGCTTTCTTT.